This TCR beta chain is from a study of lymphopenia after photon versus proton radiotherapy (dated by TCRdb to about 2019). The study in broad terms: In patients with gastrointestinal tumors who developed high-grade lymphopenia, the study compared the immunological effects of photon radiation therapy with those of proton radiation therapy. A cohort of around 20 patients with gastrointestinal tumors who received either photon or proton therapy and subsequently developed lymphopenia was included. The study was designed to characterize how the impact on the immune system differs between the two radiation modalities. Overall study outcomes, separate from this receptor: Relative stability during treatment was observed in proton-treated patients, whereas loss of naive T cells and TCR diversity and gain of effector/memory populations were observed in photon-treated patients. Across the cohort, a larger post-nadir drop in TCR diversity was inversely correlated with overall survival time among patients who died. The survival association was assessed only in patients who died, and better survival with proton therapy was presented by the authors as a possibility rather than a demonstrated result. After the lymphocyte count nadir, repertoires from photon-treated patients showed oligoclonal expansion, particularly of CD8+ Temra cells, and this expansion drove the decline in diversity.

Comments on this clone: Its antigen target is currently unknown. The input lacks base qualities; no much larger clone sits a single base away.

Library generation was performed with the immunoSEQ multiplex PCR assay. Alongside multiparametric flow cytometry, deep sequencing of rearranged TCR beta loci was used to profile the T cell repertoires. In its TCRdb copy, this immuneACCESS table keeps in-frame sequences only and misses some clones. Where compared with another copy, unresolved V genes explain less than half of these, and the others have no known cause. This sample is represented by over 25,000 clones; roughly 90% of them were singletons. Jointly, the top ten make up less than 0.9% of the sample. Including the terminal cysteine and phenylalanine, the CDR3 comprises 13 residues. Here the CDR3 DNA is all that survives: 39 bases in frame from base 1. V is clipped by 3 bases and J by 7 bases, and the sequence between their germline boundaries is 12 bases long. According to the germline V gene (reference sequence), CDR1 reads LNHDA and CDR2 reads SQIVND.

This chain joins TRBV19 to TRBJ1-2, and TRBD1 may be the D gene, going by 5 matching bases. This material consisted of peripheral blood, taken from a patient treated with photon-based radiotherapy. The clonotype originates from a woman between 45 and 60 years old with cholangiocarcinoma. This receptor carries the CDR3 CASSIQGVAGYTF. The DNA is TGTGCCAGTAGTATTCAGGGTGTGGCTGGCTACACCTTC.